This TCR beta chain was sequenced in a study of blood T cell repertoires in COVID-19 (TCRdb year 2020). In terms of the full investigation: The collaborator samples originated in the United States, Italy and Spain and spanned the acute and convalescent phases of COVID-19. The prospective study material was composed of cDNA or gDNA derived from T cells, B-cell-depleted T cells, or PBMCs. Deeply sampled blood TCRbeta repertoires from subjects exposed to, actively infected with, or recovered from COVID-19 were included in the dataset. A freely available public database, intended as a resource for researchers studying the immune response to SARS-CoV-2, is where the repertoires were released. Samples came from the ongoing ImmuneRACE study (first 160 participants) plus 1,254 subjects from 6 global collaborators. Nearly every sample came with metadata listing a de-identified subject ID, COVID-19 status, age in years and sex. Where available, HLA class I and class II types were taken from metadata supplied by the sample provider and were not determined by assay-based typing. What the work shows at the level of the full study, not this receptor alone: Clinical and demographic metadata were provided uncurated, with the amount varying by source and participant.

The CDR1 and CDR2 encoded by the germline V gene are SNHLY and FYNNEI. V is shortened by 7 bases, J by 2 bases, and the region joining them spans 8 bases. The CDR3 sequence holds 12 residues, the cysteine and phenylalanine included. Of the read, only the CDR3 DNA is kept; its 36 bases are in frame from base 1. One collaborating source in Seattle enrolled patients while the patients were actively infected and followed the patients over time throughout the course of disease. Collaborating institutions collected whole blood in K2EDTA tubes following their own protocols. For TCRbeta analysis, collaborator samples were shipped as frozen whole blood, as isolated PBMCs, or as DNA extracted from either sample type. Comment on this clone: No antigen is known for it. Per-base qualities were not stored, and no clone one base away is much larger.

The immunoSEQ Assay, a bias-controlled multiplex PCR, was used to amplify TCRbeta CDR3 regions from genomic DNA. From the authors' description of their analysis: The number of nucleated cells in each sample was estimated from the amplification of reference gene primers within the assay. To quantify the absolute abundance of each unique TCRbeta CDR3 rearrangement, sequence reads were collapsed and filtered. For each sample, productive Simpson clonality was calculated as the square root of Simpson's diversity index over productive rearrangements. What TCRdb holds here is the immuneACCESS table cut down to in-frame rearrangements. Part of the clones is not present; checked against another copy, under half of the missing clones reflect an unresolved V gene, and the others are unexplained. V and J calls and clone size are those listed in that table; D and trimming were worked out from the DNA. The sample table shows around 330,000 clones, and about 87% are seen once. 1.6% of the sample lies in the top ten.

The clonotype comes from a woman younger than 45 with COVID-19, enrolled during active disease. The sample was peripheral blood. Recombination joined TRBV2 with TRBJ1-2, with no confidently assigned D gene. CDR3 sequence: CASTRPNYGYTF. The base sequence is TGTGCCAGCACTAGACCAAACTATGGCTACACCTTC. Supplemented by the reference TRBV2 and TRBJ1-2 proteins around the CDR3, the complete variable domain is EPEVTQTPSHQVTQMGQEVILRCVPISNHLYFYWYRQILGQKVEFLVSFYNNEISEKSEIFDDQFSVERPDGSNFTLKIRSTKLEDSAMYFCASTRPNYGYTFGSGTRLTVV.